This T cell receptor (beta chain) was observed in a study of blood T cell repertoires in COVID-19. Whole-study context: Two negative PCRs, clearance, or symptom resolution were required of recovered Cohort 3 donors. The samples span acute and convalescent COVID-19 from the United States, Italy and Spain. T cells, B-cell-depleted T cells, or PBMCs provided the cDNA or gDNA that served as material.

Libraries were prepared by immunoSEQ multiplex PCR; TCRdb keeps only in-frame clonotypes and omits some of them. The sample has some 200,000 clones, 85% to 90% seen once. Germline CDR1 SNHLY, CDR2 FYNNEI. Trimming shortened V by 6 bases and J by 2 bases, and 5 bases separated the two germline ends. The CDR3 extends over 11 amino acids. Sequenced: PBMCs or T cells enriched from blood (not recorded which). This chain uses TRBV2 with TRBJ2-7; D gene ambiguous. This TCR derives from a woman aged 45-65 years in a cohort exposed to, infected with or recovered from COVID-19 (not recorded which). CDR3 in DNA: TGTGCCAGCAGCCTTACCTACGAGCAGTACTTC. Translated: CASSLTYEQYF.